These 13 T cell receptor beta chains were sequenced from one sample in a study of Ad26.COV2.S vaccination and SARS-CoV-2 variants. Here immunoSEQ multiplex PCR was the method, and the copy in TCRdb shows in-frame clones only, minus some. The table lists approximately 480,000 clones, 70% to 90% of them singletons. Described treatment: some 20 received Ad26.COV2.S at low or high dose, single or two shots; several received placebo; per-sample allocation not given. Repertoires come from day 63 after the first vaccine or placebo injection. The specimen comprised peripheral blood, sampled in a trial of Ad26.COV2.S vaccine versus placebo. All receptors derive from a person aged 18-60 years who received the Ad26.COV2.S COVID-19 vaccine or a placebo.

The rearrangement joins TRBV30 to TRBJ1-2; tentatively, D is TRBD1 (6 bases). The CDR3 covers 16 residues. V lost 5 bases and J 1 base, leaving 20 bases between the germline ends. Germline V gene data show CDR1 as GTSNPN and CDR2 as SVGIG (reference sequence). The CDR3 loop reads CAWSLPTGLGNYGYTF. The CDR3 coding sequence is TGTGCCTGGTCCCTTCCAACAGGGCTTGGTAACTATGGCTACACCTTC.

This chain uses TRBV29-1 with TRBJ2-3, with TRBD2 matching over 8 bases. With 5 bases clipped from V and 0 bases from J, the junction kept 4 bases outside the gene matches. Germline V gene sequence: CDR1 SQVTM, CDR2 ANQGSEA. The length of the CDR3 is 14 residues. The CDR3 here is CSVTLAASTDTQYF. The CDR3 nucleotides read TGCAGCGTTACACTAGCGGCTAGCACAGATACGCAGTATTTT.

The chain has TRBV3-1 (or the pseudogene TRBV3-2) and TRBJ2-7; D unclear. The CDR3 is made up of 12 amino acids. Germline V CDR1 and CDR2: LGHDT, YNNKEL (reference sequence). V dropped 4 bases and J dropped 7 bases, with 11 bases sitting between them. The CDR3 loop reads CASSPRVGEQYF. CDR3 in DNA: TGTGCCAGCAGCCCTCGGGTGGGAGAGCAGTACTTC.

V is TRBV19 and J is TRBJ1-2; D is uncertain. V dropped 4 bases and J dropped 2 bases, with 8 bases sitting between them. Germline lookup yields CDR1 LNHDA and CDR2 SQIVND (reference sequence). This CDR3 has 13 residues. The CDR3 sequence: CASSKFSNYGYTF. CDR3 DNA: TGTGCCAGTAGTAAATTCTCCAACTATGGCTACACCTTC.

The rearrangement links TRBV12-3 or TRBV12-4 to TRBJ2-1; D unresolved. The CDR3 contains 12 residues. The V and J ends lost 4 bases and 4 bases respectively, with 5 bases between them. The CDR3 DNA reads as TGTGCCAGCAGTTCACCTTACAATGAGCAGTTCTTC. Encoded protein: CASSSPYNEQFF.

The gene calls are TRBV10-3 and TRBJ1-1, with TRBD1 identical over 10 bases. CDR1 and CDR2 from the germline V gene are ENHRY and SYGVKD. The V segment lost 4 bases and the J segment 7 bases; nucleotides outside the gene matches: 3. This CDR3 is built from 13 residues. The CDR3: CAISGQGAIEAFF. CDR3 DNA sequence: TGTGCCATCAGTGGACAGGGGGCGATTGAAGCTTTCTTT.

The V call is TRBV30, the J call TRBJ2-1; D is perhaps TRBD2 (5 bases). The CDR3 extends over 12 amino acids. V lost 4 bases and J 7 bases, leaving 11 bases between the germline ends. Germline V gene data show CDR1 as GTSNPN and CDR2 as SVGIG (reference sequence). In DNA form, the CDR3 reads TGTGCCTGGATCCCCGAGCGGAATGAGCAGTTCTTC. Its protein product is CAWIPERNEQFF.

This clone has just a few counts. The chain couples TRBV5-4 to TRBJ2-2; D remains unclear. V dropped 2 bases and J dropped 4 bases, with 6 bases sitting between them. CDR1 SGHNT and CDR2 YYREEE come from the germline V gene (reference sequence). The CDR3 is 13 amino acids. The CDR3 coding sequence is TGTGCCAGCAGCTTAGCAGGCACCGGGGAGCTGTTTTTT. Amino acids: CASSLAGTGELFF.

CDR3 in DNA: TGTGCCAGCACTCCGGTACGCGCCCACAATGAGCAGTTCTTC. Its translation is CASTPVRAHNEQFF. The V gene is TRBV7-9, the J gene TRBJ2-1; D unclear. Trimming removed 7 bases from V and 5 bases from J, with 15 bases in between. The CDR3 covers 14 residues. Germline V CDR1 and CDR2: SEHNR, FQNEAQ (reference sequence). Looking up the rest from reference TRBV7-9 and TRBJ2-1 gives the full variable domain: DTGVSQNPRHKITKRGQNVTFRCDPISEHNRLYWYRQTLGQGPEFLTYFQNEAQLEKSRLLSDRFSAERPKGSFSTLEIQRTEQGDSAMYLCASTPVRAHNEQFFGPGTRLTVL.

The V gene is TRBV29-1, the J gene TRBJ1-1; D might be TRBD1 (5 bases). The CDR3 runs to 12 residues. With 7 bases removed from V and 6 bases from J, the gap between germline ends came to 15 bases. Germline CDR1 SQVTM, CDR2 ANQGSEA. The DNA for the CDR3 is TGCAGCGCGGAGTGGGGGGTGTCTGAAGCTTTCTTT. Amino acids: CSAEWGVSEAFF.

This chain connects TRBV30 to TRBJ2-3, with TRBD1 identical over 7 bases. The V and J ends lost 7 bases and 2 bases, in that order; junction bases with no gene match: 18. The CDR3 has 17 amino acids. Germline lookup yields CDR1 GTSNPN and CDR2 SVGIG (reference sequence). DNA for the CDR3: TGTGCCTTGGAACAGGGGTCTGGCCTTGAATCCACAGATACGCAGTATTTT. It specifies CALEQGSGLESTDTQYF.

V usage is TRBV2 and J usage is TRBJ2-7, with 8 bases aligning to TRBD2. In germline, CDR1 is SNHLY, CDR2 FYNNEI. V trimming: 4 bases; J trimming: 2 bases; junction bases outside the gene matches: 4. The CDR3 spans 14 residues. CDR3 nucleotide sequence: TGTGCCAGCAGTGGTGGGACTAGAACCTACGAGCAGTACTTC. Its translation: CASSGGTRTYEQYF.

The chain couples TRBV27 to TRBJ2-1; TRBD1 is a possible D gene (6 bases). V lost 4 bases and J 5 bases, leaving 9 bases between the germline ends. The CDR3 consists of 13 residues. Germline V gene lookup returns CDR1 MNHEY and CDR2 SMNVEV (reference sequence). CDR3 in DNA: TGTGCCAGCAGTTACGACAGGAACAATGAGCAGTTCTTC. Its translation: CASSYDRNNEQFF.